Included here is one TCR beta chain sequence, with context. Antigen: not known. The data originate from a study of regulatory T cells in long-lasting Graves disease. In building TCR beta libraries, iRepertoire HTBI primers were used together with Arm-PCR of CDR3 regions. Each CDR3 protein gets one entry after TCRdb re-called the multiplex PCR reads with MiXCR. The data show 310,000 or so distinct CDR3 sequences, 20% seen once. Overall study results and limits: Persistent disease preferred TRBV28, TRBJ1-2 and TRBJ2-5; new disease, TRBV20-1 and TRBJ2-1.

Time point of the sample: persistent/refractory GD, antithyroid drugs over 5 years with positive TRAb. The authors made the TCR library using RNA they extracted from PBMCs. V lost 1 base and J 4 bases, leaving 13 bases between the germline ends. The CDR3 contains 15 residues. Germline-derived CDR1 and CDR2 are SGHTA and FQGNSA. V gene TRBV7-2 combines with J gene TRBJ2-5; D unclear. The sample consisted of peripheral blood mononuclear cells (PBMCs), taken when the disease was refractory, from a patient treated with antithyroid drugs. This receptor was obtained from a female donor with Graves disease. The CDR3 sequence is CASSLGPGWGETQYF. The CDR3 DNA reads TGTGCCAGCAGCTTAGGGCCCGGGTGGGGAGAGACCCAGTACTTC.